This T cell receptor (beta chain) was sequenced in a study of blood T cells in healthy people across ages. Note on this clonotype: Its antigen is undetermined.

Study-wide points: PBMCs were not sorted, which prevented a conclusive comparison of naive versus antigen-experienced cells.

Next came a second PCR, run for roughly 6 to 11 cycles, which used a sample-barcoded 5' primer along with a J-beta primer mix. TCRdb itself ran the 5' RACE reads through MiXCR, one entry per CDR3 protein. The sample has over 750,000 distinct CDR3 sequences, about 25% seen once. The CDR3 has 14 amino acids. Per germline, CDR1 SGDLS and CDR2 YYNGEE. This sample was also put to use in a study of T cells of mothers and their children.

The chain has TRBV9 and TRBJ2-5; weak D call: TRBD2 (6 bases). The J call may be incorrect, as the DNA end agrees better with TRBJ2-7. Sequenced input: blood. This TCR derives from a boy between 10 and 17 years old in good health. CDR3 loop: CASSAQGVGGEQYF. The CDR3 bases are TGTGCCAGCAGCGCCCAAGGGGTGGGAGGCGAGCAGTACTTC.